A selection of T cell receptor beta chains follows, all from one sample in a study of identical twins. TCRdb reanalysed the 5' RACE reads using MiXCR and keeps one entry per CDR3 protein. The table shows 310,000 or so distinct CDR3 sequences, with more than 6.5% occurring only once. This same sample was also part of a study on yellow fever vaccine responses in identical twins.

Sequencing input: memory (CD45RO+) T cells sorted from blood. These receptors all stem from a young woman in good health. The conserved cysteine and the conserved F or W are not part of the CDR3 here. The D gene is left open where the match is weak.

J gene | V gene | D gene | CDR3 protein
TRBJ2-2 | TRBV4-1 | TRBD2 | ASSLIELAGYTGELF
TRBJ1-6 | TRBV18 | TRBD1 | ASSPPNQQGVNSPLH
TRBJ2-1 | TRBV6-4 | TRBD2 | ASSLLAGEYNEQF
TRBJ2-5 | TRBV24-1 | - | ATSDLDRETQY
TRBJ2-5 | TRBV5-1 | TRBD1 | ASSWGQGGQETQY
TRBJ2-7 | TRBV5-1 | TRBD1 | ASSLSNPGQSYEQY
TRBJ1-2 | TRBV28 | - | ASSWGRGNYGYT
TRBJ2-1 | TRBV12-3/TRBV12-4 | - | ASSSYAEQF
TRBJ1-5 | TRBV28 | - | ASSLPRGPQH
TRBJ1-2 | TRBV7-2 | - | ASSLLGLRADGYT
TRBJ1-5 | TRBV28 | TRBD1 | ASSLLPTGANQPQH
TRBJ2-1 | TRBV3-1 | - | ASSQEITVGLSYNEQF
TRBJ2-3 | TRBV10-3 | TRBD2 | AISESAGVILKGTDTQY